The source of this TCR beta chain is a study of cytomegalovirus exposure and HLA in healthy donors. Regarding this clone: Its antigen remains unknown.

Primers: 60 Vbeta forward and 13 Jbeta reverse. Libraries were prepared by immunoSEQ multiplex PCR; TCRdb keeps only in-frame clonotypes and omits some of them. This sample has 70,000 to 90,000 clones, with 65% to 80% found just once. The germline V gene encodes CDR1 SGHRS and CDR2 YFSETQ. The CDR3 runs to 13 residues. The trim removed 4 bases at V and 2 bases at J, leaving 2 bases unmatched. Donors were nominally healthy when sampled, though unrecorded immune exposures were likely. Study-level points and caveats: Presence/absence analyses assumed roughly uniform sequencing depth across donors. Indistinguishable V segments such as TRBV6-2 and TRBV6-3 were excluded.

This chain links TRBV5-1 with TRBJ1-1, with 7 bases fitting TRBD1. The source of this sequence is a man in his 60s in good health and CMV-seronegative. Sequenced material: PBMCs. The CDR3 DNA reads TGCGCCAGCAGCACAGGGGTAAACACTGAAGCTTTCTTT. Protein product: CASSTGVNTEAFF.